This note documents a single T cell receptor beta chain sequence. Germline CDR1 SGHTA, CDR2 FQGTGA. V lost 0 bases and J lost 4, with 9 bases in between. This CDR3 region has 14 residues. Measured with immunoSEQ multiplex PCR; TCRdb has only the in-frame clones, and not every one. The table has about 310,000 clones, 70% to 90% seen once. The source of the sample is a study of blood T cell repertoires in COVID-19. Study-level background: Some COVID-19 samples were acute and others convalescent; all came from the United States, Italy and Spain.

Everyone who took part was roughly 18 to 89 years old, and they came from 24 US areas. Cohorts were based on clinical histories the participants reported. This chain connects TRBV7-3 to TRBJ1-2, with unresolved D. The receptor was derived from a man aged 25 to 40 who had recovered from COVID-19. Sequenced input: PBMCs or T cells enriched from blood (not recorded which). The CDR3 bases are TGTGCCAGCAGCTTAACCGGGGAAGGCTATGGCTACACCTTC. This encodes CASSLTGEGYGYTF.